This T cell receptor beta chain was sequenced for a study of T-cell reconstitution after alpha-beta-depleted transplantation in children. This clonotype came up many times. Its specificity is unknown. Regarding the study as a whole: Several hundred expanded graft clones reportedly gave rise to the alpha-beta T cells present about two months after transplant.

The CDR3 covers 17 residues. Unmatched junction bases numbered 7, after V lost 2 bases and J lost 2 bases. Germline V gene lookup returns CDR1 SGHVS and CDR2 FQNEAQ. Preparing the TCRbeta library involved the use of unique molecular identifiers. TCRdb reprocessed the PCR reads with MiXCR, giving one entry per CDR3 protein. This table holds around 250,000 distinct CDR3 sequences, 8.2% found once. J is TRBJ2-5 and V is TRBV7-8, with TRBD2 matching 11 bases. This sample comprised PBMCs, mostly from graft donor cells, obtained 180 days after TCRalphabeta/CD19-depleted stem cell transplant. This clonotype was obtained from a male patient younger than 18 who had a stem cell transplant for acute lymphoblastic leukemia, so the T cells may come from the graft donor. CDR3 coding DNA: TGTGCCAGCAGCTTAAGGGGACTAGCGGCCTTTCAAGAGACCCAGTACTTC. Translating it yields CASSLRGLAAFQETQYF.